This T cell receptor beta chain came from a study of cytomegalovirus exposure and HLA in healthy donors. A few counts support this clone. The CDR3 covers 15 residues. Germline lookup yields CDR1 MNHEY and CDR2 SVGAGI. Trimming left V 4 bases short and J 3 bases short, with 16 bases between. Primers included in the PCR were 60 Vbeta and 13 Jbeta primers. Profiled with immunoSEQ multiplex PCR; TCRdb holds only in-frame clones, not every one. This sample has tens of thousands of clones, with around 80% found just once. This receptor was obtained from a male donor in good health and CMV-seropositive. The rearrangement links TRBV6-5 to TRBJ2-7; the D is unclear. The sample taken for sequencing was PBMCs. CDR3 in amino acids: CASSFKTPEVYEQYF. Here the CDR3 DNA reads TGTGCCAGCAGTTTCAAGACTCCAGAGGTCTACGAGCAGTACTTC.